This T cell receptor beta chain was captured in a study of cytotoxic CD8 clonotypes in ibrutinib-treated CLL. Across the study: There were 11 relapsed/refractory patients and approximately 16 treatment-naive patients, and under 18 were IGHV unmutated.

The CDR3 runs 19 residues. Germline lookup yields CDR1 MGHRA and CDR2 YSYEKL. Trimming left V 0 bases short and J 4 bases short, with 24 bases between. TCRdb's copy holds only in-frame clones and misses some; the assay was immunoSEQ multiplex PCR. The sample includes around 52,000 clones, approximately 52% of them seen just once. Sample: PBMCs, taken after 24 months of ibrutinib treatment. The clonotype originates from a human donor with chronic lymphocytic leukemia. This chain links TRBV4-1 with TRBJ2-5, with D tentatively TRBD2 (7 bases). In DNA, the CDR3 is TGCGCCAGCAGCCAAGATTACGGGAGTGAGGGGGGGTTGAGAGAGACCCAGTACTTC. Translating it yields CASSQDYGSEGGLRETQYF.